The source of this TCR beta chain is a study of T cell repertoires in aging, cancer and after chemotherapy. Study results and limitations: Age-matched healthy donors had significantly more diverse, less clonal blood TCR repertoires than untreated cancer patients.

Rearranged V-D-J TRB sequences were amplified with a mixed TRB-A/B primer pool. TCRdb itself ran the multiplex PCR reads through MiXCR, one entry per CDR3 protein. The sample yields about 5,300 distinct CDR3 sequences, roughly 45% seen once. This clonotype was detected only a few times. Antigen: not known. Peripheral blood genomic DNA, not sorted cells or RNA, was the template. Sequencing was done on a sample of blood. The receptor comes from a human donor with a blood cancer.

The CDR3 sequence is CGLGGQGNQPQHF. The CDR3 nucleotides are TGTGGTCTGGGGGGGCAGGGCAATCAGCCCCAGCATTTT. The V and J genes are TRBV6-1 and TRBJ1-5; tentative D call: TRBD1 (6 bases). This CDR3 contains 13 residues. CDR1 and CDR2 from the germline V gene are MNHNS and SASEGT.